A single sample gave rise to the 18 T cell receptor beta chains below, sequenced in a study of beta chain features in type 1 diabetes. Expressed TCRB transcripts got sequenced, as all isolated RNA was reverse transcribed. Profiled with immunoSEQ multiplex PCR; TCRdb holds only in-frame clones, not every one. The sample consists of under 350,000 clones, about 8.5% of them appearing once. The source material was central memory CD4+ T cells from blood. The receptors here all came from a woman aged 18-29 years in good health.

The chain uses TRBV2 and TRBJ2-1, with TRBD1 identical over 10 bases. This CDR3 contains 15 residues. V lost 7 bases, J lost 6 bases, and 9 bases stayed unmatched. Germline V CDR1 and CDR2: SNHLY, FYNNEI. CDR3 in amino acids: CASIPRGTGVNEQFF. CDR3 nucleotides: TGTGCCAGCATCCCGAGGGGGACAGGGGTCAATGAGCAGTTCTTC.

This clone was detected a few times. V usage is TRBV10-3 and J usage is TRBJ2-2, with a weak D call TRBD2 (5 bases). Germline V CDR1 and CDR2: ENHRY, SYGVKD. Trimming took off 10 bases at V and 1 base at J, with 13 bases between the two ends. CDR3 size: 14 residues. Here the CDR3 DNA reads TGTGCCACATCACTAGTTGGGAACACCGGGGAGCTGTTTTTT. Protein sequence: CATSLVGNTGELFF.

The chain uses TRBV19 and TRBJ2-7, with 10 bases lining up with TRBD1. The CDR3 length is 15 residues. The germline V gene has CDR1 LNHDA and CDR2 SQIVND (reference sequence). V dropped 1 base and J dropped 3; count of bases not matched to a gene: 3. The CDR3 spells CASSIGWTGGYEQYF. The CDR3 bases are TGTGCCAGTAGTATAGGGTGGACAGGGGGCTACGAGCAGTACTTC. Together with reference TRBV19 and TRBJ2-7, the CDR3 gives the full variable domain: DGGITQSPKYLFRKEGQNVTLSCEQNLNHDAMYWYRQDPGQGLRLIYYSQIVNDFQKGDIAEGYSVSREKKESFPLTVTSAQKNPTAFYLCASSIGWTGGYEQYFGPGTRLTVT.

This clone was found a few times. The chain recombines TRBV6-6 with TRBJ2-7; D remains ambiguous. The CDR3 has 13 amino acids. Germline CDR1 is MNHNY and CDR2 is SVGAGI (reference sequence). Trimming cost V 2 bases and J 6 bases, with 11 bases left between them. CDR3 amino acids: CASSYAALGEQYF. The CDR3 bases are TGTGCCAGCAGTTACGCGGCCTTGGGCGAGCAGTACTTC.

The J gene is TRBJ1-5, the V gene TRBV9; D gene unclear. CDR3 length: 15 residues. Germline loops: CDR1 SGDLS, CDR2 YYNGEE. Trimming left V 1 base short and J 7 bases short, with 15 bases between. CDR3 residues: CASSVRPGSGQPQHF. DNA of the CDR3: TGTGCCAGCAGCGTAAGGCCCGGTAGTGGACAGCCCCAGCATTTT.

V usage is TRBV19 and J usage is TRBJ1-1; a weak D match, TRBD1 (5 bases). CDR3 length equals 15 residues. The V gene lost 9 bases and the J gene lost 3 bases, with 20 bases spanning the gap. In germline, CDR1 is LNHDA, CDR2 SQIVND (reference sequence). The CDR3 DNA is TGTGCCAGCAATAACAGGCTCCAGGCGGACACTGAAGCTTTCTTT. As protein: CASNNRLQADTEAFF.

This clone occurred a few times. The rearrangement uses TRBV6-1 and TRBJ1-6; no definite D call. The CDR3 covers 14 residues. V was clipped by 3 bases and J by 8 bases, with 11 bases between them. CDR1 and CDR2 from the germline V gene are MNHNS and SASEGT. The DNA for the CDR3 is TGTGCCAGCAGTGATCGGGGAGAGCATTCACCCCTCCACTTT. Its protein product is CASSDRGEHSPLHF.

This clone was seen ten or more times. The chain couples TRBV5-4 to TRBJ2-3, with D possibly being TRBD1 (6 bases). V dropped 0 bases and J dropped 9 bases, with 20 bases sitting between them. The length of the CDR3 is 16 residues. Germline loops: CDR1 SGHNT, CDR2 YYREEE (reference sequence). The CDR3 spells CASSLVQGKVVQTQYF. The CDR3 coding sequence is TGTGCCAGCAGCTTGGTCCAGGGGAAGGTGGTACAGACGCAGTATTTT.

The chain couples TRBV11-1 to TRBJ2-3, with D possibly being TRBD1 (5 bases). This CDR3 is 13 amino acids long. The germline CDR1 and CDR2 sequences are SGHAT and FQDESV (reference sequence). Between the trimmed V and J ends, which lost 1 base and 5 bases, there was a span of 7 bases. CDR3 coding DNA: TGTGCCAGCAGCTTAGGAGGACAAGATACGCAGTATTTT. Residues: CASSLGGQDTQYF.

This clone was counted between two and nine times. V and J are TRBV28 and TRBJ1-2; TRBD1 is a possible D gene (6 bases). There are 12 residues in the CDR3. Germline CDR1 MDHEN, CDR2 SYDVKM. V lost 6 bases, J lost 5 bases, and 10 bases lay in between. The CDR3 sequence is CASSPGVYGYTF. The CDR3, as DNA: TGTGCCAGCAGCCCAGGGGTTTATGGCTACACCTTC.

There are a few counts of this clone. The chain has TRBV6-6 and TRBJ2-7; D may be TRBD1 (8 bases). With 5 bases removed from V and 6 bases from J, the gap between germline ends came to 14 bases. The V gene's germline CDR1 is MNHNY and CDR2 SVGAGI (reference sequence). This CDR3 comprises 13 residues. As DNA, the CDR3 is TGTGCCAGCAGTCAACAGGGGGGGCGCGAGCAGTACTTC. This sequence encodes CASSQQGGREQYF.

J is TRBJ2-1 and V is TRBV2, with 9 bases lining up with TRBD2. This CDR3 comprises 14 residues. CDR1 is SNHLY, CDR2 FYNNEI, per germline. The junction had 7 bases not matched to a gene; V was cut back by 5 bases and J by 8 bases. The CDR3 DNA reads as TGTGCCAGCAGTAGCGGGGGGAAGGCCGATGAGCAGTTCTTC. This sequence encodes CASSSGGKADEQFF.

CDR3 loop: CASSFDQSREKLFF. CDR3 DNA: TGTGCCAGCAGCTTTGATCAGTCGCGGGAAAAACTGTTTTTT. This chain joins TRBV7-9 and TRBJ1-4; D ambiguous. V lost 3 bases and J 8 bases, leaving 13 bases between the germline ends. Germline-derived CDR1 and CDR2 are SEHNR and FQNEAQ (reference sequence). This CDR3 has 14 amino acids.

V gene TRBV2 combines with J gene TRBJ1-3; D gene ambiguous. The CDR3 consists of 14 residues. With 8 bases removed from V and 0 bases from J, the gap between germline ends came to 11 bases. Germline CDR1 and CDR2: SNHLY and FYNNEI. The CDR3 DNA follows: TGTGCCAGCTATGCGGCCTCCTCTGGAAACACCATATATTTT. Protein: CASYAASSGNTIYF.

Only a few counts were recorded for this clone. This chain connects TRBV18 to TRBJ1-1; D may be TRBD1 (5 bases). The CDR3 sequence is 13 residues long. V lost 9 bases and J 1 base, leaving 12 bases between the germline ends. CDR1 is KGHSH and CDR2 is LQKENI in the germline V gene. The CDR3 DNA reads as TGTGCCAGTTCCGGGACGTGGAACACTGAAGCTTTCTTT. It translates to CASSGTWNTEAFF.

This clone has more than one count but fewer than ten. The rearrangement joins TRBV6-1 to TRBJ1-2; TRBD1 is a possible D gene (5 bases). V was shortened by 5 bases and J by 7 bases, with 11 bases between the two germline ends. The CDR3 consists of 12 residues. Germline lookup yields CDR1 MNHNS and CDR2 SASEGT. CDR3 in amino acids: CASSPSGLGYTF. The CDR3 DNA follows: TGTGCCAGCAGTCCGTCAGGGCTTGGCTACACCTTC.

This sequence joins TRBV7-2 and TRBJ1-1; a weak D match, TRBD1 (5 bases). Per germline, CDR1 SGHTA and CDR2 FQGNSA. The CDR3 covers 16 residues. The V end lost 6 bases, the J end lost 4 bases, and 21 bases lay between the germline ends. The CDR3 bases are TGTGCCAGCAGAGACAGAAGGTCGGGGTTGGGCACTGAAGCTTTCTTT. Translating it yields CASRDRRSGLGTEAFF.

The rearrangement links TRBV11-2 to TRBJ2-3; D is uncertain. From germline, CDR1 is SGHAT and CDR2 FQNNGV. V shed 5 bases and J shed 7 bases, with 10 bases lying between them. CDR3 length: 12 amino acids. CDR3 nucleotides: TGTGCCAGCAGCCCGAACCGATATACGCAGTATTTT. Protein sequence: CASSPNRYTQYF.